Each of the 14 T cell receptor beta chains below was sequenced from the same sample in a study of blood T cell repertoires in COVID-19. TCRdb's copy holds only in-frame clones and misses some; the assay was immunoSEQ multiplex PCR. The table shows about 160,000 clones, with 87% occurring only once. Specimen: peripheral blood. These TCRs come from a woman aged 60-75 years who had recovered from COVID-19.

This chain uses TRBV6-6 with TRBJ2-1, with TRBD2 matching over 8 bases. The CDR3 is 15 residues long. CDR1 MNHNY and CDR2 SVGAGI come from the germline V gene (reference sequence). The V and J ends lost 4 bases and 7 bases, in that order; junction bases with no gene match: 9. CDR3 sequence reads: CASSSPGLEKNEQFF. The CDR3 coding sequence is TGTGCCAGCAGTTCGCCGGGACTAGAAAAAAATGAGCAGTTCTTC.

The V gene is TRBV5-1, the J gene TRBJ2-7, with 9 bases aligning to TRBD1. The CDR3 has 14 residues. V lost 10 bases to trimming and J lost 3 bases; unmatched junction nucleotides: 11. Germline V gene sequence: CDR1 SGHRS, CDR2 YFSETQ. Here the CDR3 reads CAPGGQGRIYEQYF. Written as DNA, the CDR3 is TGCGCCCCCGGGGGACAGGGACGTATCTACGAGCAGTACTTC.

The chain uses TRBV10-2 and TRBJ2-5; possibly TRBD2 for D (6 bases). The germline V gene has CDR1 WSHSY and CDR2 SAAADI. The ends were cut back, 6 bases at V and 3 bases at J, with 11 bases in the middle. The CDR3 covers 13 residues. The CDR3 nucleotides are TGCGCCAGCAGCCAATGGGGGGAAGAGACCCAGTACTTC. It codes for CASSQWGEETQYF.

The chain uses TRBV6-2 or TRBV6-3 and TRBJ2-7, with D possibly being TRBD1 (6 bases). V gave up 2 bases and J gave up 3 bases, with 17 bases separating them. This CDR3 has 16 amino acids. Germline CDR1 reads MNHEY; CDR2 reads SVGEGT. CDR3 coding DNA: TGTGCCAGCAGTTACCCCCTAGGAAGGGGGAACTACGAGCAGTACTTC. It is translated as CASSYPLGRGNYEQYF.

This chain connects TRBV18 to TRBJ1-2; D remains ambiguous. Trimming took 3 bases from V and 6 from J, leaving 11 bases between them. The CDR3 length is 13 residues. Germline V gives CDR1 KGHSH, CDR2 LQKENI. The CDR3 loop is CASSPEYRDGYTF. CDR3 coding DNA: TGTGCCAGCTCACCCGAATACCGCGATGGCTACACCTTC.

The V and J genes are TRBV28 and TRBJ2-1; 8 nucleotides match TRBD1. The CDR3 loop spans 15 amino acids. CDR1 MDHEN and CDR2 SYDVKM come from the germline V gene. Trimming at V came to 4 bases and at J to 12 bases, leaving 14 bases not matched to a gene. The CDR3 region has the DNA TGTGCCAGCAGTTCCCCGGGACAGGATACAATTAGGCAGTTCTTC. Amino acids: CASSSPGQDTIRQFF.

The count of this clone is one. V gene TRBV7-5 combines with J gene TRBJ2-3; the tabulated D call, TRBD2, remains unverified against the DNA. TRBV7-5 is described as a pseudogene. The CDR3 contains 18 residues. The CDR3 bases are TGTGTCAGAAGCTTTAGCAATCGACTAGCGGGGGGGCCAGATACGCAGTATTTT. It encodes CVRSFSNRLAGGPDTQYF.

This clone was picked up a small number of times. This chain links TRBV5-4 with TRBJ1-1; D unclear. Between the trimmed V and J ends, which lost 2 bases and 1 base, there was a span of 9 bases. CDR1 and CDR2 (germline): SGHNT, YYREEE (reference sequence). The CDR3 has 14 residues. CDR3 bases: TGTGCCAGCAGCTTCCGGGCGGGGAACACTGAAGCTTTCTTT. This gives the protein CASSFRAGNTEAFF.

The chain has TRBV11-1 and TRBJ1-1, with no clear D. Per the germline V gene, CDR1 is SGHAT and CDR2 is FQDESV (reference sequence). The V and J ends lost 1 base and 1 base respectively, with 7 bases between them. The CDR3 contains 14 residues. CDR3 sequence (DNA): TGTGCCAGCAGCTTAGGGAGCGAGAACACTGAAGCTTTCTTT. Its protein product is CASSLGSENTEAFF.

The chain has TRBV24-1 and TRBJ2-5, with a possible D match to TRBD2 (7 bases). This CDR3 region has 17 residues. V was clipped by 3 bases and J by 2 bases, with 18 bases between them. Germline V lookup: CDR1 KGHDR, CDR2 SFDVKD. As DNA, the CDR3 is TGTGCCACCAGTGATGTGGGGGGGCCGGGTGGACAAGAGACCCAGTACTTC. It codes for CATSDVGGPGGQETQYF.

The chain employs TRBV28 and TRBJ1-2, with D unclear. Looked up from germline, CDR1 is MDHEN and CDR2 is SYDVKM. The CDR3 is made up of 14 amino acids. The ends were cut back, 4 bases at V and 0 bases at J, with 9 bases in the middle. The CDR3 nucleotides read TGTGCCAGCAGTTCCGGTCTAACTAACTATGGCTACACCTTC. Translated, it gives CASSSGLTNYGYTF.

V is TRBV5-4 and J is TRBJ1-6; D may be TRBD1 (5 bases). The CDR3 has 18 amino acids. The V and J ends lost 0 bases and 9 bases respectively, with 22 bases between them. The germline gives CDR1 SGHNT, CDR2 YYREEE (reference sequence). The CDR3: CASSLAGRGARPGSPLHF. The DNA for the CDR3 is TGTGCCAGCAGCTTGGCCGGGAGGGGCGCCCGTCCTGGTTCACCCCTCCACTTT.

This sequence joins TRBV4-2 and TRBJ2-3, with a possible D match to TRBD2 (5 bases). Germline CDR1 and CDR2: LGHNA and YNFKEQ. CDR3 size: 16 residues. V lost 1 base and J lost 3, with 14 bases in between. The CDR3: CASSQAHRDLTDTQYF. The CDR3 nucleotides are TGTGCCAGCAGCCAAGCCCACCGGGATTTAACAGATACGCAGTATTTT.

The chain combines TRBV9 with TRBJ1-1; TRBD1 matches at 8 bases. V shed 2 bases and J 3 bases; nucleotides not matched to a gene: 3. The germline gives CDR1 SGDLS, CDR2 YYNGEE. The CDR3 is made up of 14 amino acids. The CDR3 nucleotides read TGTGCCAGCAGCGTGATGACAGGGGACACTGAAGCTTTCTTT. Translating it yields CASSVMTGDTEAFF.